This TCR beta chain was identified in a study of CD8+ T cells in alopecia areata. Findings and caveats of the study: The study found higher clonality in lesional than normal scalp, especially in alopecia totalis/universalis. Unlike in mice, where it was clearer, TCR sharing across patients was less clear, possibly HLA-related. Resident alphabeta T-cell populations of normal skin are likewise subject to sequencing in scalp samples.

Sequencing relied on a cDNA template that was reverse transcribed from extracted RNA. Libraries were prepared by immunoSEQ multiplex PCR; TCRdb keeps only in-frame clonotypes and omits some of them. Here the sample spans roughly 120,000 clones, around 61% being singletons. This clone was picked up one time. Its matching antigen is unknown. Trimming took 4 bases from V and 1 from J, leaving 12 bases between them. The CDR3 extends over 14 amino acids. Germline CDR1 and CDR2: SGHNT and YYREEE (reference sequence). The TCR sequence derives from a human donor in good health. Sequencing was performed on CD4+ T cells sorted from blood. The gene calls are TRBV5-4 and TRBJ2-7, with D possibly being TRBD2 (5 bases). Here the CDR3 DNA reads TGTGCCAGCAGCCGGGAAACATCTTCCTACGAGCAGTACTTC. This encodes CASSRETSSYEQYF.